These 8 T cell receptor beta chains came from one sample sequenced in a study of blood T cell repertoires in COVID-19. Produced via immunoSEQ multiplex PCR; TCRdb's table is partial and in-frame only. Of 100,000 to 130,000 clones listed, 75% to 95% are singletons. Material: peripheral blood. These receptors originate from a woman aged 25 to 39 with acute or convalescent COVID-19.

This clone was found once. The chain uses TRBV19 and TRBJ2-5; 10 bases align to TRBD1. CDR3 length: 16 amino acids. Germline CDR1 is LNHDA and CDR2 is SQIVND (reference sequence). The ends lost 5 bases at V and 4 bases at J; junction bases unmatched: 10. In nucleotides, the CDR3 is TGTGCCAGTAGTTCCACCCGACAGGGGGCAGGAGAGACCCAGTACTTC. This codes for CASSSTRQGAGETQYF.

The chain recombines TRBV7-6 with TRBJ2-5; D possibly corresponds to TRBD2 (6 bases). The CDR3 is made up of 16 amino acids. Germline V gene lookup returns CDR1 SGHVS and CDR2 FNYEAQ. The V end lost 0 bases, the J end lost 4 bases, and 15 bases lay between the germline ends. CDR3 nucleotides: TGTGCCAGCAGCTTAGCGGAGGGTATTGGGTTAGAGACCCAGTACTTC. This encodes CASSLAEGIGLETQYF.

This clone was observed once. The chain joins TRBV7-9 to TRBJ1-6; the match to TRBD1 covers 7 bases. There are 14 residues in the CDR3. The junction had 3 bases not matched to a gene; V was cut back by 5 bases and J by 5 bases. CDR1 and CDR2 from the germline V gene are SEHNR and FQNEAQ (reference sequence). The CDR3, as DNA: TGTGCCAGCAGCCCCGGGACAGATAATTCACCCCTCCACTTT. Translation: CASSPGTDNSPLHF.

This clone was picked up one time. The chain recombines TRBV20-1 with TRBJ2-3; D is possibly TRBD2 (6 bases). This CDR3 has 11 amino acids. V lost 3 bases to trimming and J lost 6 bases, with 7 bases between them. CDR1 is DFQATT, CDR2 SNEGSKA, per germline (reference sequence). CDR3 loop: CSARGGDTQYF. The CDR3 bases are TGCAGTGCTAGGGGGGGTGATACGCAGTATTTT.

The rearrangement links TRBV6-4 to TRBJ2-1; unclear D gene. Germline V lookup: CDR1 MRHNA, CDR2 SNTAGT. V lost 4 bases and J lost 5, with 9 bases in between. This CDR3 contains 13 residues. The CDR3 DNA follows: TGTGCCAGCAGTGTCGAGGAAAACAATGAGCAGTTCTTC. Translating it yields CASSVEENNEQFF.

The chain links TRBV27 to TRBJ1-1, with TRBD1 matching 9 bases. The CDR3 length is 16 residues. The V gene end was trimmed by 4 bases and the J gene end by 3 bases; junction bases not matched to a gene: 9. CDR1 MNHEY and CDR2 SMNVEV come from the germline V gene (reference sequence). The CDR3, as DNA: TGTGCCAGCAGTTCACAGGGGGCAAGATGGGACACTGAAGCTTTCTTT. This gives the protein CASSSQGARWDTEAFF.

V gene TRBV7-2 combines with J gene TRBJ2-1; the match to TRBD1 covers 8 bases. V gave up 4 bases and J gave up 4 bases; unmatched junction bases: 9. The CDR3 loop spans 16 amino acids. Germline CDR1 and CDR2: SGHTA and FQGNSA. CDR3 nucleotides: TGTGCCAGCAGCTCAAACCGGGACAGGAAATACAATGAGCAGTTCTTC. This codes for CASSSNRDRKYNEQFF.

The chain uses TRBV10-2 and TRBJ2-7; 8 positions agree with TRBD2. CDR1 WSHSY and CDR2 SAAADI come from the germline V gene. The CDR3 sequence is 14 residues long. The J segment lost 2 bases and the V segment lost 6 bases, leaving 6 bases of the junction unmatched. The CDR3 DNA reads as TGCGCCAGCAGACCAGCGGGAGAAACCTACGAGCAGTACTTC. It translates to CASRPAGETYEQYF.